This TCR beta chain was observed in a study of blood T cell repertoires in COVID-19. Study-level information: Researchers got acute and convalescent COVID-19 samples from the United States, Italy and Spain.

This CDR3 region has 13 residues. V was pared by 7 bases and J by 3 bases, with 13 bases between. In germline, CDR1 is SNHLY, CDR2 FYNNEI. Here immunoSEQ multiplex PCR was the method, and the copy in TCRdb shows in-frame clones only, minus some. The sample comprises a few hundred thousand clones, approximately 88% of which are singletons, and about 0.7% rests with the top ten. V is TRBV2 and J is TRBJ2-7; D call uncertain. This sequence was found in a human donor in a cohort sampled during active COVID-19. Sequenced input: peripheral blood. Here the CDR3 reads CASISASSYEQYF. CDR3 sequence (DNA): TGTGCCAGCATCAGCGCGTCGAGCTACGAGCAGTACTTC.